What follows are 15 T cell receptor beta chains derived from one specimen sequenced in a study of blood T cell repertoires in COVID-19. Assay: immunoSEQ multiplex PCR; the TCRdb copy retains only in-frame clones and omits some. Of 250,000 to 350,000 clones in the sample, 70% to 90% were seen once. The sequenced sample was peripheral blood. The origin of the receptors is a woman aged 55-70 years with acute or convalescent COVID-19.

The table lists this clone with a count of one. V gene TRBV18 combines with J gene TRBJ1-2; D remains ambiguous. With 3 bases removed from V and 7 bases from J, the gap between germline ends came to 9 bases. The CDR3 loop spans 12 amino acids. The germline gives CDR1 KGHSH, CDR2 LQKENI. CDR3 amino acids: CASSPGLGGYTF. The CDR3 nucleotides are TGTGCCAGCTCACCGGGCCTCGGTGGCTACACCTTC.

This clone was observed a handful of times. The gene calls are TRBV7-6 and TRBJ1-2; a possible D gene is TRBD1 (5 bases). Per germline, CDR1 SGHVS and CDR2 FNYEAQ. This CDR3 is built from 15 residues. The germline V and J ends were trimmed by 1 base and 2 bases, with 11 bases remaining between them. The CDR3 nucleotides are TGTGCCAGCAGCTTAGGGCAGGGTCTCAACTATGGCTACACCTTC. Translation gives CASSLGQGLNYGYTF.

The genes are TRBV12-3 or TRBV12-4 and TRBJ1-1; D gene ambiguous. The V and J ends lost 3 bases and 11 bases respectively, with 7 bases between them. The CDR3 extends over 10 amino acids. The CDR3 bases are TGTGCCAGCAGTTTTCCTGTCGCTTTCTTT. This translates into CASSFPVAFF.

To note about this clone: A junction end diverges from the germline sequence, so it may reflect a read error. The chain employs TRBV19 and TRBJ2-1, with D possibly TRBD2 on 6 matching bases. CDR3 size: 12 residues. The germline CDR1 and CDR2 sequences are LNHDA and SQIVND (reference sequence). This chain's CDR3 is CASSVTSLGQVF. DNA for the CDR3: TGTGCCAGTAGCGTAACTAGCTTGGGGCAGGTCTTC. Based on the CDR3 plus reference TRBV19 and TRBJ2-1, the full variable domain is DGGITQSPKYLFRKEGQNVTLSCEQNLNHDAMYWYRQDPGQGLRLIYYSQIVNDFQKGDIAEGYSVSREKKESFPLTVTSAQKNPTAFYLCASSVTSLGQVFGPGTRLTVL.

The chain carries TRBV7-2 and TRBJ1-5; D not certain. CDR3 size: 12 residues. In germline, CDR1 is SGHTA, CDR2 FQGNSA. V lost 1 base and J lost 5, with 3 bases in between. The CDR3 coding sequence is TGTGCCAGCAGCTTAGACTATCAGCCCCAGCATTTT. It translates to CASSLDYQPQHF.

The chain links TRBV4-1 to TRBJ2-5; 16 bases are a match to TRBD2. The CDR3 spans 19 residues. V was clipped by 5 bases and J by 5 bases; unmatched bases: 14. CDR1 is MGHRA and CDR2 is YSYEKL in the germline V gene. CDR3 region: CASSEPPLGLAGGRETQYF. DNA for the CDR3: TGCGCCAGCAGCGAACCGCCTCTGGGACTAGCGGGGGGGCGGGAGACCCAGTACTTC.

V gene TRBV30 combines with J gene TRBJ2-2, with D possibly matching TRBD2 (6 bases). The germline V gene has CDR1 GTSNPN and CDR2 SVGIG (reference sequence). The CDR3 contains 14 residues. Trimming took 2 bases from V and 8 from J, leaving 15 bases between them. CDR3 sequence: CAWSFGTGAGELFF. In DNA form, the CDR3 reads TGTGCCTGGAGTTTTGGGACTGGGGCAGGGGAGCTGTTTTTT.

The chain links TRBV7-8 to TRBJ2-7; 8 positions match TRBD2. After removal of 4 bases from V and 2 bases from J, the junction contained 1 base not matched to a gene. The V gene's germline CDR1 is SGHVS and CDR2 FQNEAQ. CDR3 size: 13 residues. CDR3 sequence reads: CASSSGGAYEQYF. For the CDR3, the DNA is TGTGCCAGCAGCTCGGGAGGGGCCTACGAGCAGTACTTC.

The chain links TRBV5-4 to TRBJ2-3; the D gene is possibly TRBD2 (6 bases). Trimming took 1 base from V and 5 from J, leaving 8 bases between them. The length of the CDR3 is 13 residues. From germline, CDR1 is SGHNT and CDR2 YYREEE (reference sequence). The CDR3 here is CASSLFGGDTQYF. The DNA of the CDR3 is TGTGCCAGCAGCTTGTTCGGGGGAGATACGCAGTATTTT. Full variable domain (rest looked up from reference TRBV5-4 and TRBJ2-3): ETGVTQSPTHLIKTRGQQVTLRCSSQSGHNTVSWYQQALGQGPQFIFQYYREEENGRGNFPPRFSGLQFPNYSSELNVNALELDDSALYLCASSLFGGDTQYFGPGTRLTVL.

The chain couples TRBV11-2 to TRBJ1-2; D is perhaps TRBD1 (5 bases). Trimming removed 5 bases from V and 4 bases from J, with 14 bases in between. This CDR3 is built from 14 residues. Germline assignment: CDR1 SGHAT and CDR2 FQNNGV. The CDR3 nucleotides read TGTGCCAGCAGCGAGTGGGGGGGTGTCTATGGCTACACCTTC. Its translation: CASSEWGGVYGYTF.

The gene calls are TRBV18 and TRBJ2-2, with 9 nucleotides matching TRBD1. After removal of 2 bases from V and 10 bases from J, the junction contained 5 bases not matched to a gene. There are 14 residues in the CDR3. Looked up from germline, CDR1 is KGHSH and CDR2 is LQKENI. The CDR3 sequence: CASSPNRGQEELFF. CDR3 nucleotides: TGTGCCAGCTCACCAAACAGGGGGCAGGAGGAGCTGTTTTTT.

The chain joins TRBV4-2 to TRBJ1-1, with 8 bases identical to TRBD1. From germline, CDR1 is LGHNA and CDR2 YNFKEQ. The CDR3 loop spans 14 amino acids. The V and J ends lost 1 base and 5 bases, in that order; junction bases with no gene match: 3. The CDR3 region is CASSQAQGDTEAFF. DNA of the CDR3: TGTGCCAGCAGCCAAGCACAGGGGGATACTGAAGCTTTCTTT.

The chain recombines TRBV6-2 or TRBV6-3 with TRBJ2-1, with D unresolved. Trimming stripped 2 bases from V and 0 bases from J, with 8 bases between. The CDR3 has 15 amino acids. Germline loops: CDR1 MNHEY, CDR2 SVGEGT. CDR3 DNA: TGTGCCAGCAGTTACAGGTCTAGCTCCTACAATGAGCAGTTCTTC. As protein: CASSYRSSSYNEQFF.

The chain employs TRBV7-3 and TRBJ1-1; D possibly corresponds to TRBD1 (5 bases). This CDR3 is 14 amino acids long. V was clipped by 2 bases and J by 6 bases, with 13 bases between them. Germline V CDR1 and CDR2: SGHTA, FQGTGA. CDR3 amino acids: CASSLGWAGAEAFF. CDR3 bases: TGTGCCAGCAGCTTAGGGTGGGCGGGGGCTGAAGCTTTCTTT.

The rearrangement joins TRBV3-1 (or the pseudogene TRBV3-2) to TRBJ2-7, with a weak D call TRBD2 (5 bases). This CDR3 comprises 14 residues. The V end lost 0 bases, the J end lost 4 bases, and 10 bases lay between the germline ends. Per the germline V gene, CDR1 is LGHDT and CDR2 is YNNKEL (reference sequence). Here the CDR3 DNA reads TGTGCCAGCAGCCAAGATTTTTCGGGGTACGAGCAGTACTTC. Translation: CASSQDFSGYEQYF.